Reported below is one T cell receptor beta chain. Its antigen is unknown. Base quality data are lacking; no much larger clone is found one base away. The data stem from a study of blood T cell repertoires in COVID-19 (TCRdb year 2020). With respect to the entire study: Samples covering the acute and convalescent phases of COVID-19 were provided by collaborators in the United States, Italy and Spain. The material from the prospective study consisted of cDNA or gDNA derived from T cells, B-cell-depleted T cells, or PBMCs. The dataset comprised deeply sampled blood TCRbeta repertoires from subjects exposed to, actively infected with, or recovered from COVID-19. The repertoires were released in a freely available public database intended as a resource for research on the immune response to SARS-CoV-2. The samples were drawn from the first 160 participants of the ongoing ImmuneRACE study and from roughly 1,300 subjects provided by 6 global collaborators. A de-identified subject ID, COVID-19 status, age in years and sex were almost always included in the sample metadata. Where available, HLA class I and class II types were obtained from metadata supplied by the sample provider rather than from assay-based typing.

TCRbeta CDR3 regions were amplified from genomic DNA by means of the immunoSEQ Assay, a bias-controlled multiplex PCR. Processing in the source paper ran as follows. The number of nucleated cells in each sample was estimated by amplification of reference gene primers within the assay. Sequence reads were collapsed and filtered to measure the absolute abundance of every unique TCRbeta CDR3 rearrangement. For each sample, productive Simpson clonality was calculated as the square root of Simpson's diversity index over productive rearrangements. As stored in TCRdb, this immuneACCESS dataset retains in-frame rearrangements with V and J assigned. A fraction of the clones does not appear; measured against another copy, unresolved V genes explain less than half of the discrepancy, and the remainder lacks a known reason. The V and J calls and the clone size are those of that table, but D and trimming were determined from the DNA. In all, the sample holds 300,000 to 400,000 clones, and approximately 87% of those were seen once. 6.5% to 9.5% of the sample belongs to the ten largest clones.

V has 0 bases trimmed and J has 4 bases trimmed; junction bases matching no gene number 10. CDR1 and CDR2 (SGDLS, YYNGEE) derive from the germline V gene. The CDR3 has 17 amino acids, counting the end cysteine and phenylalanine. Left in the record is the CDR3 DNA by itself, 51 bases read in frame from the first base. Samples from volunteer blood donors who had recovered from COVID-19 were contributed by a second Seattle source. Whole blood was collected in K2EDTA tubes by collaborating institutions according to the institutions' own protocols. For TCRbeta analysis, collaborator samples were shipped as frozen whole blood, as isolated PBMCs, or as DNA extracted from either sample type. Study-level results and caveats: The quantity of clinical and demographic metadata differed by source and by participant and was supplied without curation.

Sequencing input: peripheral blood. Here the chain combines TRBV9 and TRBJ1-3, with 7 central nucleotides matching TRBD1. This clonotype was obtained from a woman in her forties or fifties who had recovered from COVID-19. Read as DNA, the sequence is TGTGCCAGCAGCGTAGGCCCCGGACAGGCGGGCGGAAACACCATATATTTT. This gives the protein CASSVGPGQAGGNTIYF.